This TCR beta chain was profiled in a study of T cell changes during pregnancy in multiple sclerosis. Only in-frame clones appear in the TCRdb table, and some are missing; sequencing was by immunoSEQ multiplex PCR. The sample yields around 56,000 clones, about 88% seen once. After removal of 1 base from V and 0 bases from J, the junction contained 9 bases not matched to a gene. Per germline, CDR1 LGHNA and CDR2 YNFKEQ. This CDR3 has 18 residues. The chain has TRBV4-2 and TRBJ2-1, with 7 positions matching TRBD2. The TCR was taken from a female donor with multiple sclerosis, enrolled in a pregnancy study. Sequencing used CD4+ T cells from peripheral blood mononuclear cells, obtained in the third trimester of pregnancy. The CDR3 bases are TGTGCCAGCAGCCAAGTGTCTAGCGGAGGGAGCTCCTACAATGAGCAGTTCTTC. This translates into CASSQVSSGGSSYNEQFF.